This T cell receptor beta chain derives from a study of identical twins. Whole-study findings and limits: Some out-of-frame alpha sequences were shared by twins, and these showed excess low generation probability. There was more out-of-frame TCR alpha sharing in monozygotic twins than models estimated.

TCRdb passed the 5' RACE reads through MiXCR, listing each CDR3 protein once. The sample has around 450,000 distinct CDR3 sequences, about 14% seen once. Comments on this clonotype: Its antigen is as yet unknown.

CDR3 length equals 13 residues. Looked up from germline, CDR1 is DFQATT and CDR2 is SNEGSKA (reference sequence). V lost 7 bases and J lost 2, with 14 bases in between. Healthy Caucasian donors formed the entire cohort. The data also belong to a second study, concerning yellow fever vaccine responses in identical twins.

J is TRBJ1-2 and V is TRBV20-1, with D possibly matching TRBD1 (6 bases). Sequenced sample: CD4+ T cells sorted from blood. The origin of this receptor is a woman aged 18-30 years in good health. CDR3 sequence: CSVWTDNNYGYTF. DNA of the CDR3: TGCAGTGTTTGGACAGATAACAACTATGGCTACACCTTC.